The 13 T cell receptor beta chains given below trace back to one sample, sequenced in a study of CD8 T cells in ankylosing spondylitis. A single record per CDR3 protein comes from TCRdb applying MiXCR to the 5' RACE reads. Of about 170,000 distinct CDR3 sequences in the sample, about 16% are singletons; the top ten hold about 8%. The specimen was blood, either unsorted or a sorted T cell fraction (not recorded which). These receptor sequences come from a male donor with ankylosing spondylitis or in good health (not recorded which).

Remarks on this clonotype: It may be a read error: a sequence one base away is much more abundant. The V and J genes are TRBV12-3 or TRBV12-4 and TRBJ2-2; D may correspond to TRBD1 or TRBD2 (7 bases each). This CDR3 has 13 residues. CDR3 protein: CAGSDREGGELFF. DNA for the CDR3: TGTGCCGGCAGCGACAGGGAGGGCGGGGAGCTGTTTTTT.

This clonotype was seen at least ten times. In DNA form, the CDR3 reads TGCGCCAGCAGAGGACAGGGTTTTGATGAGCAGTTCTTC. Its protein product is CASRGQGFDEQFF. The rearrangement uses TRBV5-1 and TRBJ2-1, with 8 positions matching TRBD1. The germline V gene encodes CDR1 SGHRS and CDR2 YFSETQ. The CDR3 contains 13 residues. Trimming took 5 bases from V and 8 from J; bases not matched to a gene: 6.

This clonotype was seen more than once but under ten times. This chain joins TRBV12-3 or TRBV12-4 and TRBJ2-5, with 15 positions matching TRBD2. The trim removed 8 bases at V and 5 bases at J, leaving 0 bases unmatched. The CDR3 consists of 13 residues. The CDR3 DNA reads TGTGCCAGCGGGACTAGCGGGAGGGAGACCCAGTACTTC. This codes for CASGTSGRETQYF.

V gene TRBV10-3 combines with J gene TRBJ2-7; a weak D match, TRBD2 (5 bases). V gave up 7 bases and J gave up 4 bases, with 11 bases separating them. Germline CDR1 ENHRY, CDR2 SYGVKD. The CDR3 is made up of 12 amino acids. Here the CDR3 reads CAITGEGYEQYF. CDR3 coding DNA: TGTGCCATCACCGGGGAAGGTTACGAGCAGTACTTC.

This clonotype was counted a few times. CDR3 sequence reads: CASSLVDEETQYF. For the CDR3, the DNA is TGTGCCAGCAGTTTAGTAGATGAAGAGACCCAGTACTTC. This rearrangement joins TRBV28 to TRBJ2-5; unclear D gene. V lost 2 bases to trimming and J lost 3 bases, with 7 bases between them. From germline, CDR1 is MDHEN and CDR2 SYDVKM. The CDR3 extends over 13 amino acids.

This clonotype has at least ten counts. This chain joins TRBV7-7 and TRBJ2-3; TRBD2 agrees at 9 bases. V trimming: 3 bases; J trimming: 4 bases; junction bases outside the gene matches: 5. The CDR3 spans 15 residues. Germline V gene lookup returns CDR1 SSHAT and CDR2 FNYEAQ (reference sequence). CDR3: CASSLTSGPADTQYF. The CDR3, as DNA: TGTGCCAGCAGCTTGACTAGCGGACCGGCAGATACGCAGTATTTT.

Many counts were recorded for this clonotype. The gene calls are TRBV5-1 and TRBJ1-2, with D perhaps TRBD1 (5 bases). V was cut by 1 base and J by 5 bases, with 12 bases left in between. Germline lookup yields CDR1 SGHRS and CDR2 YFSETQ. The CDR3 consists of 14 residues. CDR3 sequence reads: CASSLRGEQYGYTF. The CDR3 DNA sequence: TGCGCCAGCAGCTTGAGAGGGGAGCAATATGGCTACACCTTC.

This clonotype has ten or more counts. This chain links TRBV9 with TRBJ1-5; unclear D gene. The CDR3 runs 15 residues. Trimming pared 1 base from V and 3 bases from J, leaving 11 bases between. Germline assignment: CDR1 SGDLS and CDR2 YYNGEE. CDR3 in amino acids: CASSVFKGHNQPQHF. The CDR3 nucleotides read TGTGCCAGCAGCGTATTTAAGGGCCACAATCAGCCCCAGCATTTT.

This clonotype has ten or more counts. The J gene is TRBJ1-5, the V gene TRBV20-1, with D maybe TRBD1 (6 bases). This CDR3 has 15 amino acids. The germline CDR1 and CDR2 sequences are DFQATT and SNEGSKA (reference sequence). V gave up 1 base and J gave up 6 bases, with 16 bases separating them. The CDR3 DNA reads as TGCAGTGCTAGAGGGGAACAGGGAGAGAGTCAGCCCCAGCATTTT. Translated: CSARGEQGESQPQHF.

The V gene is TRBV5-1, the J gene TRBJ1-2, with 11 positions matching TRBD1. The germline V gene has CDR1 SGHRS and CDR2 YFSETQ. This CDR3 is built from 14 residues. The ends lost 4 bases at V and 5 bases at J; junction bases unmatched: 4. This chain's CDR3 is CASSDGTGGYGYTF. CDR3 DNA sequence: TGCGCCAGCAGCGACGGGACAGGGGGTTATGGCTACACCTTC.

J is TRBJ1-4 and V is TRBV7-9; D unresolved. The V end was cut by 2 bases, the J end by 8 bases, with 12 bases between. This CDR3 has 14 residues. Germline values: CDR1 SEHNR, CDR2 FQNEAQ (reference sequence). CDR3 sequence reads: CASSLIHSKEKLFF. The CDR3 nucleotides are TGTGCCAGCAGCTTAATCCACAGCAAAGAAAAACTGTTTTTT.

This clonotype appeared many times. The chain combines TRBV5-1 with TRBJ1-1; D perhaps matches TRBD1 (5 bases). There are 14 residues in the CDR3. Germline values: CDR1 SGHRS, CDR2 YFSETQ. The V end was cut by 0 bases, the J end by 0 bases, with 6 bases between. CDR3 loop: CASSLGGMNTEAFF. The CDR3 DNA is TGCGCCAGCAGCTTGGGGGGCATGAACACTGAAGCTTTCTTT.

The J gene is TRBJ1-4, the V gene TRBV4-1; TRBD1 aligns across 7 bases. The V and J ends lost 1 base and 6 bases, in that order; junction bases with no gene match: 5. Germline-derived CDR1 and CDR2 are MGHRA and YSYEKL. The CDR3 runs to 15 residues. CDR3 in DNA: TGCGCCAGCAGCCAAGTGGGGACAGCCTATGAAAAACTGTTTTTT. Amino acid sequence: CASSQVGTAYEKLFF.